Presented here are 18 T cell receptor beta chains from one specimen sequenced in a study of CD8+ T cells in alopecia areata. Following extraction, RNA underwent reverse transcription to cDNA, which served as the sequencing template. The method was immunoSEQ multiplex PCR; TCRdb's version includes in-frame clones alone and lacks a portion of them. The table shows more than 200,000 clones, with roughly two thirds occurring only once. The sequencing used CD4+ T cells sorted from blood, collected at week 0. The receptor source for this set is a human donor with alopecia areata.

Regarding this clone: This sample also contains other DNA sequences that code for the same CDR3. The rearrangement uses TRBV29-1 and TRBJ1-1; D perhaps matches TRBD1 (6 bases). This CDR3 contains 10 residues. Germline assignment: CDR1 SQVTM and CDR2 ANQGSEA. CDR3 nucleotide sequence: TGCAGTGGCAGGGGCACTGAAGCTTTCTTT. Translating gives CSGRGTEAFF.

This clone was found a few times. The chain's CDR3 is CASGRGPYNEQFF. The CDR3 DNA reads as TGTGCTTCCGGCAGGGGCCCCTACAATGAGCAGTTCTTC. The chain is built from TRBV7-2 and TRBJ2-1; D may be TRBD1 (6 bases). Germline CDR1 reads SGHTA; CDR2 reads FQGNSA. CDR3 length: 13 residues.

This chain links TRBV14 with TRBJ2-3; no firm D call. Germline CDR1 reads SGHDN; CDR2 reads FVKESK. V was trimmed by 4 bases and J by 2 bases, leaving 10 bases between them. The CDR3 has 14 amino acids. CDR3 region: CASSRIQNTDTQYF. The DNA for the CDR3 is TGTGCCAGCAGCCGGATTCAGAACACAGATACGCAGTATTTT.

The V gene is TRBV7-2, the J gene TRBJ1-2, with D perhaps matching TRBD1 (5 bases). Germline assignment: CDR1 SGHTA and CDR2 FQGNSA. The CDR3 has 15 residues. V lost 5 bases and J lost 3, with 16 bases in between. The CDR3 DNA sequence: TGTGCCAGCAGCCCCCGGGGGAGGGCCCACTATGGCTACACCTTC. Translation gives CASSPRGRAHYGYTF.

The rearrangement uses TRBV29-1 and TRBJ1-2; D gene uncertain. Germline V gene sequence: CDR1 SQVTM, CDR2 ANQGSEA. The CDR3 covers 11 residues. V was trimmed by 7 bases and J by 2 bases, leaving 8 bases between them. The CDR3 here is CSATENYGYTF. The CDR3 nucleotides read TGCAGCGCCACAGAAAACTATGGCTACACCTTC.

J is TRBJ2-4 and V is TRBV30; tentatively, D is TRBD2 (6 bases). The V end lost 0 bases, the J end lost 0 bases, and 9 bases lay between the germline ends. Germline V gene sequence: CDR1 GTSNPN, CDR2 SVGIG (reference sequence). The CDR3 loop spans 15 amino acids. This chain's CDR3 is CAWSVQEGAKNIQYF. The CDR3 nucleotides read TGTGCCTGGAGTGTACAGGAGGGAGCCAAAAACATTCAGTACTTC.

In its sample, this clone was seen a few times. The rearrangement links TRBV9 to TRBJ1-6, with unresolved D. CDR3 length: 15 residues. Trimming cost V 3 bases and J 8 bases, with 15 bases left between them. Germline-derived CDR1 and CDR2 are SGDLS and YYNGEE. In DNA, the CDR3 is TGTGCCAGCAGCGAGCACCTGACCGCGGATTCACCCCTCCACTTT. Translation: CASSEHLTADSPLHF. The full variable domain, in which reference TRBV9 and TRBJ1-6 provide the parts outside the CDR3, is DSGVTQTPKHLITATGQRVTLRCSPRSGDLSVYWYQQSLDQGLQFLIQYYNGEERAKGNILERFSAQQFPDLHSELNLSSLELGDSALYFCASSEHLTADSPLHFGNGTRLTVT.

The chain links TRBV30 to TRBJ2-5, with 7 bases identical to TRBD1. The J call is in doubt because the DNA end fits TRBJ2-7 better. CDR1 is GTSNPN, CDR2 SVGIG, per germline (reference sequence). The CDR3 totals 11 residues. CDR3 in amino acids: CAWETGFEQYF. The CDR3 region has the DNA TGTGCCTGGGAGACAGGGTTCGAGCAGTACTTC.

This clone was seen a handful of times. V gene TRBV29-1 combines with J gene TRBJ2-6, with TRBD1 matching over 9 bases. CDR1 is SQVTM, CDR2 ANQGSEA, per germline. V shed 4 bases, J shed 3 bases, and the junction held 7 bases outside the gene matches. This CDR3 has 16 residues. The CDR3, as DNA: TGCAGCGTTGCGACACAGGGGGCGATTGGGGCCAACGTCCTGACTTTC. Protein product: CSVATQGAIGANVLTF.

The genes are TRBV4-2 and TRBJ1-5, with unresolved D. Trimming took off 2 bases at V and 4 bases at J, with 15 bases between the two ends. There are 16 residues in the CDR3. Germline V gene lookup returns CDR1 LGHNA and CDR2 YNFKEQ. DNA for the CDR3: TGTGCCAGCAGCCAAACTCCTCGGGATTCTAATCAGCCCCAGCATTTT. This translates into CASSQTPRDSNQPQHF.

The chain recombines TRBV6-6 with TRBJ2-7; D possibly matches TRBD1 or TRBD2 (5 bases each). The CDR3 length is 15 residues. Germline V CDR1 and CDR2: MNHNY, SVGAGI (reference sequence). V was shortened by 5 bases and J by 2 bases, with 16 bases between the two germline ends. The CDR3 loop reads CASSTRDGGTYEQYF. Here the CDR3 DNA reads TGTGCCAGCAGTACACGAGATGGGGGTACCTACGAGCAGTACTTC.

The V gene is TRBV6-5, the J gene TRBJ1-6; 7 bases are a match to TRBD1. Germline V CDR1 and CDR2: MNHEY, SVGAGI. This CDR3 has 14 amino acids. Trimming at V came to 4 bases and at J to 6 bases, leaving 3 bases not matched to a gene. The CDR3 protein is CASSWTGVNSPLHF. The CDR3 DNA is TGTGCCAGCAGTTGGACAGGCGTTAATTCACCCCTCCACTTT.

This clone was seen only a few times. CDR3 nucleotide sequence: TGCAGCGTGAGGACAGGGAGCGACGAGCAGTACTTC. Translated, it gives CSVRTGSDEQYF. The chain couples TRBV29-1 to TRBJ2-7; 8 nucleotides match TRBD1. The CDR3 runs 12 residues. Germline CDR1 is SQVTM and CDR2 is ANQGSEA. V was pared by 6 bases and J by 5 bases, with 6 bases of the junction left unmatched.

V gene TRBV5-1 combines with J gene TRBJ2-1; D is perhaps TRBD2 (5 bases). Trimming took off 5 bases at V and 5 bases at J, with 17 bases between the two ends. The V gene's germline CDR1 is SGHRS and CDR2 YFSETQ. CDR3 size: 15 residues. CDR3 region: CASRLALEENNEQFF. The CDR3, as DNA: TGCGCCAGCAGGTTAGCCCTGGAGGAAAACAATGAGCAGTTCTTC.

The CDR3 region has the DNA TGTGCCTGGAGTGTACGAGGGGCCAAAAACATTCAGTACTTC. It specifies CAWSVRGAKNIQYF. The chain combines TRBV30 with TRBJ2-4; a weak D match, TRBD2 (5 bases). Germline loops: CDR1 GTSNPN, CDR2 SVGIG (reference sequence). V shed 0 bases and J shed 1 base, with 7 bases lying between them. The CDR3 spans 14 residues. The full variable domain, completed using reference TRBV30 and TRBJ2-4, is SQTIHQWPATLVQPVGSPLSLECTVEGTSNPNLYWYRQAAGRGLQLLFYSVGIGQISSEVPQNLSASRPQDRQFILSSKKLLLSDSGFYLCAWSVRGAKNIQYFGAGTRLSVL.

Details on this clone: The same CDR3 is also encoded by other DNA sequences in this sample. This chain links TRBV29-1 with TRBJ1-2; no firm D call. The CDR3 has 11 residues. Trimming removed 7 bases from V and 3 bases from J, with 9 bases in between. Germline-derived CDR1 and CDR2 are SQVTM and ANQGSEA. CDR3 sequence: CSARVDYGYTF. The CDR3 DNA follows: TGCAGCGCGCGAGTCGACTATGGCTACACCTTC.

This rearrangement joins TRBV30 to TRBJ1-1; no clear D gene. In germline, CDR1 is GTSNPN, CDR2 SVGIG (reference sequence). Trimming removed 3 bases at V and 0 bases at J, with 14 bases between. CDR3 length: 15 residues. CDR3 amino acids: CAWRMGNGVNTEAFF. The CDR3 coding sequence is TGTGCCTGGAGAATGGGGAACGGGGTGAACACTGAAGCTTTCTTT.

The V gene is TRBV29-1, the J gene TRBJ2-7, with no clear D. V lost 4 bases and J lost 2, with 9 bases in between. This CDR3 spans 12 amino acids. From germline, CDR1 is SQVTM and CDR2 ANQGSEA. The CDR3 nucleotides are TGCAGCGTTGCACAATCAACCTACGAGCAGTACTTC. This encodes CSVAQSTYEQYF.